The rows below give T cell receptor beta chains drawn from one sample of a study of T cells in Graves' hyperthyroidism and ophthalmopathy. One entry per CDR3 protein results from TCRdb running MiXCR on the multiplex PCR reads. The sample has hundreds of thousands of distinct CDR3 sequences; about 15% are singletons. Sequencing used blood. These receptor sequences come from a woman aged 18-29 years with Graves' hyperthyroidism. Each CDR3 is given with its conserved first and last residue. D genes are given only for firm matches. Clone size is stated in some rows and not others, as once, few, many or a class when expanded.

V	J	size	D	DNA	CDR3
TRBV4-2	TRBJ2-7	few	TRBD2	TGTGCCAGCAGCCCGGAAACTAGCGGGGCCTACGAGCAGTACTTC	CASSPETSGAYEQYF
TRBV5-1	TRBJ1-1	.	.	TGCGCCAGCAGCTCTCGAGCAGGGTCGGCCACTGAAGCTTTCTTT	CASSSRAGSATEAFF
TRBV5-1	TRBJ2-7	.	TRBD2	TGCGCCAGCAGCGGAACGGGACTAGCGGGAGTAGTATACGAGCAGTACTTC	CASSGTGLAGVVYEQYF
TRBV25-1	TRBJ2-7	.	TRBD1	TGTGCCAGCAGTAGGAGACAGGGGGCGTTCGAGCAGTACTTC	CASSRRQGAFEQYF
TRBV6-1	TRBJ1-6	many	TRBD1	TGTGCCAGCAGTGAAACTCCCGGGACAGATTATAATTCACCCCTCCACTTT	CASSETPGTDYNSPLHF
TRBV7-6	TRBJ2-5	few	.	TGTGCCAGCAGCTTTTACCCCAGTTCGGGCCGCTCGGCATATCAAGAGACCCAGTACTTC	CASSFYPSSGRSAYQETQYF
TRBV12-3/TRBV12-4	TRBJ2-5	many	.	TGTGCCAGCAGTTCCTCGCAAAATCAGTACTTC	CASSSSQNQYF
TRBV5-1	TRBJ2-3	many	TRBD2	TGCGCCAGCAGCTCGGGAGGGCTCGGAGATACGCAGTATTTT	CASSSGGLGDTQYF
TRBV27	TRBJ2-6	few	.	TGTGCCAGCAGTTTAAGCGGTATCCCGGCGGCTGGGGCCAACGTCCTGACTTTC	CASSLSGIPAAGANVLTF
TRBV27	TRBJ2-3	many	.	TGTGCCAGCAGTTGGGTCGGGATTAAAACTAGCACAGATACGCAGTATTTT	CASSWVGIKTSTDTQYF
TRBV20-1	TRBJ2-6	many	.	TGCAGTGCTTCGAACTCTGGGGCCAACGTCCTGACTTTC	CSASNSGANVLTF
TRBV12-3/TRBV12-4	TRBJ2-5	.	TRBD1	TGTGCCAGCAGTTTATCCCTCAACAGGGGCGAAAAAGAGACCCAGTACTTC	CASSLSLNRGEKETQYF
TRBV7-2	TRBJ1-6	many	.	TGTGCCAGCAGCTTGGGCGGGGGCACTAATTCACCCCTCCACTTT	CASSLGGGTNSPLHF
TRBV4-1	TRBJ2-2	few	.	TGCGCCAGCAGCCAAGATGGTTGGGGCACCGGGGAGCTGTTTTTT	CASSQDGWGTGELFF
TRBV6-2/TRBV6-3	TRBJ1-2	many	.	TGTGCCAGCAGTTACATGCGCCTCGCTGGCTATGGCTACACCTTC	CASSYMRLAGYGYTF
TRBV18	TRBJ2-7	many	TRBD1	TGTGCCAGCTCACCACCCGGAGGACAGGGGGCAGGCGAGCAGTACTTC	CASSPPGGQGAGEQYF
TRBV28	TRBJ2-2	many	.	TGTGCCATACTCCCTCGGCCTAGAACACCAAGGGAGCTGTTTTTT	CAILPRPRTPRELFF
TRBV6-1	TRBJ2-2	many	.	TGTGCCAGCAGGACAGCGAACACCGGGGAGCTGTTTTTT	CASRTANTGELFF
TRBV20-1	TRBJ2-3	many	.	TGCAGTGCTAGAGATAAATCACTAGCCGGCACAGATACGCAGTATTTT	CSARDKSLAGTDTQYF
TRBV20-1	TRBJ2-3	many	TRBD2	TGCAGTGTTGCTAGCGGGAGCACAGATACGCAGTATTTT	CSVASGSTDTQYF
TRBV7-2	TRBJ1-1	many	.	TGTGCCAGCAGCTTATTTGGCAGGGAAGCTTTCTTT	CASSLFGREAFF
TRBV12-3/TRBV12-4	TRBJ1-1	many	.	TGTGCCAGCAGTGATCAATGGGGGCTCTCTGAAGCTTTCTTT	CASSDQWGLSEAFF
TRBV11-2	TRBJ2-7	.	.	TGTGCCAGCAGCCTCGACGGGGACGGCTACGAGCAGTACTTC	CASSLDGDGYEQYF
TRBV9	TRBJ2-2	.	TRBD2	TGTGCCAGCAAATCTAGCGGGAGCACCGGGGAGCTGCTTTTT	CASKSSGSTGELLF
TRBV2	TRBJ2-3	few	TRBD1	TGTGCCAGCAGTGTTCGGACAGGTCTTCAGTATTTT	CASSVRTGLQYF
TRBV6-4	TRBJ1-2	few	.	TGTGCCAGCAGTATAGACGGGAACTATGGCTACACCTTC	CASSIDGNYGYTF
TRBV20-1	TRBJ2-5	.	.	TGCAGTGCTAGGAAAGGCGAGAGCGAGACCCAGTACTTC	CSARKGESETQYF
TRBV19	TRBJ1-5	.	TRBD1	TGTGCCAGTAGTATAAGGGGACAGGGCGAACAGCCCCAGCATTTT	CASSIRGQGEQPQHF
TRBV7-2	TRBJ2-7	many	.	TGTGCCAGCAGCTTAGCCAGCGGAAGCTCCTACGAGCAGTACTTC	CASSLASGSSYEQYF
TRBV6-1	TRBJ2-7	few	.	TGTGCCAGCAGTCGTATGTTGGGAGAGCAGTACTTC	CASSRMLGEQYF
TRBV7-2	TRBJ2-1	many	.	TGTGCCAGCAGCAAAGGAGGGATAGTCTCCTACAATGAGCAGTTCTTC	CASSKGGIVSYNEQFF
TRBV27	TRBJ2-1	few	TRBD2	TGTGCCAGCAGTTTTTGGACTAGCGGGCAGGACAATGAGCAGTTCTTC	CASSFWTSGQDNEQFF